This TCR beta chain was recovered during a study of early T cells in non-severe SARS-CoV-2 infection. Background on the study: Unpaired chains resulted from sequencing bulk RNA of unsorted whole blood.

The TCR library protocol was used to attach unique molecular identifiers. These identifiers were attached to individual cDNA molecules. TCRdb re-called the 5' RACE reads through MiXCR, storing one row per CDR3 protein. The table records 25,000 to 35,000 distinct CDR3 sequences, approximately 5% of them present only once. This CDR3 is built from 16 residues. Looked up from germline, CDR1 is LGHDT and CDR2 is YNNKEL (reference sequence). V lost 2 bases to trimming and J lost 0 bases, with 8 bases between them. The clonotype originates from an adult who was a healthcare worker with PCR-confirmed SARS-CoV-2 infection or an uninfected control (not recorded which). This chain links TRBV3-1 with TRBJ1-6; no reliable D call. Material for sequencing was whole blood. CDR3 DNA: TGTGCCAGCAGCCAATTAAGAGGCTCCTATAATTCACCCCTCCACTTT. This gives the protein CASSQLRGSYNSPLHF.